A selection of T cell receptor beta chains follows, all from one sample in a study of cytomegalovirus exposure and HLA in healthy donors. Using immunoSEQ multiplex PCR, the repertoire was profiled, and TCRdb retains in-frame clones only, with some absent. The data show approximately 82,000 clones, about a tenth seen once. Sequencing input: PBMCs. These receptors were collected from a man in his 60s in good health and CMV-seropositive. CDR3s include the opening cysteine and the closing phenylalanine or tryptophan.

v_call | cdr3_aa
TRBV6-6 | CASSVFSPPGAFF
TRBV10-1 | CASSESGTQNSNQPQHF
TRBV15 | CATSRGGHSANEKLFF
TRBV30 | CAWSVRGTVGTEAFF
TRBV9 | CASSVGPRGETQYF
TRBV11-2 | CASSLVRGQEETQYF
TRBV5-1 | CASSLGDSKNQPQHF
TRBV29-1 | CSVALILDYTF
TRBV28 | CASKGGNTIYF
TRBV19 | CASSILGQNEKLFF
TRBV30 | CAWARGYHGYTF
TRBV7-2 | CASSSRESQYF
TRBV7-9 | CASSLVGGTGDSGANVLTF
TRBV11-2 | CASSLDRGGANTGELFF
TRBV5-1 | CASSLGTGTSGVLPPDTQYF
TRBV5-1 | CASSLDQAATDTQYF
TRBV30 | CAWSTGSGTYNEQFF
TRBV28 | CASSHGEDTQYF
TRBV7-6 | CASSLAPGEEQFF
TRBV13 | CASSLEGLAGGVNEQYF
TRBV9 | CASSVGPSEGYTF
TRBV6-5 | CASSYSLQQYNEQFF
TRBV5-1 | CASSLGPSQDEQYF
TRBV7-9 | CASGRDRVYEQFF
TRBV21-1 | CASTRVGELFF
TRBV5-1 | CASSLGQGHTGELFF
TRBV28 | CASSLETLEAFF
TRBV14 | CASRPTGVYEQYF
TRBV18 | CASSPMGGDTEAFF
TRBV9 | CASSSTTGAGNTGELFF
TRBV25-1 | CASSDPGQGWGYTF
TRBV5-4 | CASSSKGDNQPQHF
TRBV28 | CAILNREINEQYF
TRBV7-3 | CASSPSRSGGADTQYF
TRBV7-9 | CASSLGLAVSYEQYF
TRBV10-2 | CASSERGRGNTEAFF
TRBV19 | CASRDRSFANTGELFF
TRBV5-5 | CASSWLGQTGQPQHF
TRBV9 | CASSVEGRYNEQFF
TRBV29-1 | CSVGTANEKLFF
TRBV7-6 | CASSLDRNTEAFF
TRBV19 | CASRGRGHTEAFF
TRBV9 | CASSVDFLGGAFF
TRBV15 | CATSRDTGLAYGYTF
TRBV18 | CASSPPGNRDYNEQFF
TRBV7-8 | CASSPTGTGIPEQYF
TRBV6-1 | CASIRQGGETQYF